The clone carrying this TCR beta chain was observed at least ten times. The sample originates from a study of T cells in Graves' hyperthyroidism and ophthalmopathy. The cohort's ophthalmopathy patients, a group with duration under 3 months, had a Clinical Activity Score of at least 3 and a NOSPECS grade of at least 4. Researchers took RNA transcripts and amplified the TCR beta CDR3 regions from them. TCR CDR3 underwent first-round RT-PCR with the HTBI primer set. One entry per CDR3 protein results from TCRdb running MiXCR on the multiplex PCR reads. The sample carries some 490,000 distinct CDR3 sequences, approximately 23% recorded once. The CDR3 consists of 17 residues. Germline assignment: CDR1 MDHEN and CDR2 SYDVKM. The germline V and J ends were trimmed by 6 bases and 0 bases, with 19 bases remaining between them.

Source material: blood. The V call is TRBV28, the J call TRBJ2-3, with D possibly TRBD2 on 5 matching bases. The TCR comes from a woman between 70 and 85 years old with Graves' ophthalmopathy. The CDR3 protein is CASRPPLERLSTDTQYF. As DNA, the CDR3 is TGTGCCAGCAGGCCCCCACTCGAGCGGCTTAGCACAGATACGCAGTATTTT.